The 22 T cell receptor beta chains below all came from one sample that was sequenced in a study of OX40 agonist ivuxolimab in advanced cancers. Sequencing was performed with immunoSEQ multiplex PCR; in TCRdb, only in-frame clones are kept and a portion is missing. Here the sample spans 65,000 to 70,000 clones, over 75% being singletons. The input for sequencing was CD4+ or CD8+ T cells sorted from blood, taken in a trial of the OX40 agonist ivuxolimab. The receptors shown here come from an adult with an advanced solid tumor such as melanoma, head and neck, liver or kidney cancer.

V usage is TRBV9 and J usage is TRBJ2-1; 16 bases are shared with TRBD2. With 7 bases clipped from V and 7 bases from J, the junction kept 11 bases outside the gene matches. Germline-derived CDR1 and CDR2 are SGDLS and YYNGEE. CDR3 length: 17 residues. CDR3 nucleotides: TGTGCCAGCCACCTTCCCGGGACTAGCGGGGGGGCTAATGAGCAGTTCTTC. Translated: CASHLPGTSGGANEQFF.

The table lists this clone with a count of one. The rearrangement uses TRBV5-1 and TRBJ1-3; TRBD1 is a possible D gene (5 bases). The CDR3 is made up of 16 amino acids. Between the trimmed V and J ends, which lost 0 bases and 0 bases, there was a span of 10 bases. Germline loops: CDR1 SGHRS, CDR2 YFSETQ. The CDR3 protein is CASSLVGDSSGNTIYF. CDR3 in DNA: TGCGCCAGCAGCTTGGTGGGGGATAGCTCTGGAAACACCATATATTTT.

The chain couples TRBV18 to TRBJ2-5; D is perhaps TRBD2 (6 bases). Germline V gene data show CDR1 as KGHSH and CDR2 as LQKENI. Trimming stripped 0 bases from V and 4 bases from J, with 12 bases between. The CDR3 has 15 residues. CDR3 sequence (DNA): TGTGCCAGCTCACCACCGAGCCGGCGGGGAGAGACCCAGTACTTC. Translating it yields CASSPPSRRGETQYF.

This chain connects TRBV10-3 to TRBJ1-1; D is unresolved. V was trimmed by 5 bases and J by 5 bases, leaving 9 bases between them. Germline V CDR1 and CDR2: ENHRY, SYGVKD. This CDR3 region has 12 residues. CDR3 DNA: TGTGCCATCAGTTTGGATGGGACTGAAGCTTTCTTT. Protein: CAISLDGTEAFF.

This chain joins TRBV12-5 and TRBJ1-6; possibly TRBD1 for D (5 bases). The V end lost 7 bases, the J end lost 2 bases, and 12 bases lay between the germline ends. This CDR3 contains 15 residues. Germline loops: CDR1 LGHNT, CDR2 FRNRAP. The CDR3 here is CASVQGGAYNSPLHF. For the CDR3, the DNA is TGTGCTAGTGTCCAGGGAGGGGCCTATAATTCACCCCTCCACTTT.

This sequence joins TRBV6-1 and TRBJ1-2; D may be TRBD1 (6 bases). V lost 1 base and J lost 4, with 7 bases in between. Looked up from germline, CDR1 is MNHNS and CDR2 is SASEGT. CDR3 size: 13 residues. This CDR3 is CASSEEGGYGYTF. CDR3 nucleotide sequence: TGTGCCAGCAGTGAAGAGGGGGGCTATGGCTACACCTTC.

The chain uses TRBV9 and TRBJ1-1; 9 bases line up with TRBD1. The V segment lost 3 bases and the J segment 0 bases; nucleotides outside the gene matches: 3. This CDR3 contains 15 residues. Germline CDR1 and CDR2: SGDLS and YYNGEE. The CDR3 DNA sequence: TGTGCCAGCAGCGAACAGGGGGCTGTGAACACTGAAGCTTTCTTT. This encodes CASSEQGAVNTEAFF.

This clone was recorded once. The V gene is TRBV10-3, the J gene TRBJ1-6; 10 bases map to TRBD1. Per germline, CDR1 ENHRY and CDR2 SYGVKD. V dropped 3 bases and J dropped 8; count of bases not matched to a gene: 4. This CDR3 is built from 15 residues. The DNA of the CDR3 is TGTGCCATCAGTGATTCCGGGACAGGGGATTCACCCCTCCACTTT. Translated, it gives CAISDSGTGDSPLHF.

The chain employs TRBV7-3 and TRBJ1-5; D gene unclear. Trimming took off 5 bases at V and 8 bases at J, with 13 bases between the two ends. This CDR3 region has 13 residues. Germline CDR1 is SGHTA and CDR2 is FQGTGA. The CDR3: CASSLGVAEPQHF. The CDR3 nucleotides read TGTGCCAGCAGCCTCGGGGTCGCGGAGCCCCAGCATTTT.

This clone was seen once. The chain combines TRBV5-4 with TRBJ1-3; maybe TRBD1 (6 bases). This CDR3 has 15 amino acids. Trimming removed 4 bases at V and 0 bases at J, with 11 bases between. Germline V gene lookup returns CDR1 SGHNT and CDR2 YYREEE (reference sequence). The CDR3: CASSADSGSGNTIYF. Written as DNA, the CDR3 is TGTGCCAGCAGCGCGGACAGCGGCTCTGGAAACACCATATATTTT.

The chain uses TRBV4-1 and TRBJ1-6; TRBD1 might be the D (5 bases). Germline values: CDR1 MGHRA, CDR2 YSYEKL. The CDR3 totals 17 residues. The V end was cut by 1 base, the J end by 10 bases, with 20 bases between. CDR3 coding DNA: TGCGCCAGCAGCCAAGTCTTCCGGCAGGGAAAAAACTCACCCCTCCACTTT. This translates into CASSQVFRQGKNSPLHF.

This clone was detected a few times. The chain joins TRBV6-5 to TRBJ1-5; 8 nucleotides align to TRBD1. V lost 6 bases to trimming and J lost 2 bases; unmatched junction nucleotides: 6. This CDR3 comprises 15 residues. Germline-derived CDR1 and CDR2 are MNHEY and SVGAGI. The CDR3, as DNA: TGTGCCAGCAGCCTGACAGGGGAGGGCAATCAGCCCCAGCATTTT. Its protein is CASSLTGEGNQPQHF.

The chain uses TRBV19 and TRBJ2-1; D ambiguous. The germline V and J ends were trimmed by 5 bases and 0 bases, with 14 bases remaining between them. The CDR3 extends over 16 amino acids. Germline loops: CDR1 LNHDA, CDR2 SQIVND (reference sequence). CDR3 loop: CASSLRLLSSYNEQFF. Here the CDR3 DNA reads TGTGCCAGTAGTCTCAGACTCCTGAGCTCCTACAATGAGCAGTTCTTC.

V is TRBV5-5 and J is TRBJ1-2, with TRBD1 as a possible D gene (5 bases). Germline loops: CDR1 SGHKS, CDR2 YYEKEE (reference sequence). V lost 2 bases to trimming and J lost 0 bases, with 11 bases between them. The CDR3 totals 15 residues. The CDR3 DNA reads TGTGCCAGCAGCTTCATGGGGCAGACTAACTATGGCTACACCTTC. As protein: CASSFMGQTNYGYTF.

The rearrangement joins TRBV7-9 to TRBJ2-3, with TRBD2 matching over 7 bases. V gave up 2 bases and J gave up 2 bases; unmatched junction bases: 1. The germline V gene has CDR1 SEHNR and CDR2 FQNEAQ (reference sequence). CDR3 size: 14 residues. The CDR3 DNA sequence: TGTGCCAGCAGCTTAAGCGGGGTCACAGATACGCAGTATTTT. This codes for CASSLSGVTDTQYF.

The gene calls are TRBV2 and TRBJ1-2, with 7 positions matching TRBD1. V was clipped by 4 bases and J by 4 bases; unmatched bases: 0. This CDR3 comprises 12 residues. Germline V CDR1 and CDR2: SNHLY, FYNNEI. The CDR3: CASSGQGYGYTF. The CDR3, as DNA: TGTGCCAGCAGTGGACAGGGCTATGGCTACACCTTC. Full variable domain (remainder filled in from reference TRBV2 and TRBJ1-2): EPEVTQTPSHQVTQMGQEVILRCVPISNHLYFYWYRQILGQKVEFLVSFYNNEISEKSEIFDDQFSVERPDGSNFTLKIRSTKLEDSAMYFCASSGQGYGYTFGSGTRLTVV.

The chain combines TRBV5-6 with TRBJ1-4, with D unresolved. Germline CDR1 reads SGHDT; CDR2 reads YYEEEE. Trimming took off 3 bases at V and 8 bases at J, with 17 bases between the two ends. The CDR3 length is 15 residues. CDR3 sequence reads: CASSSRSSGREKLFF. The CDR3 bases are TGTGCCAGCAGCTCCCGGTCCTCCGGTCGAGAAAAACTGTTTTTT.

The chain uses TRBV11-3 and TRBJ2-6; D is unclear. Looked up from germline, CDR1 is SGHNT and CDR2 is YENEEA. The CDR3 runs 15 residues. V was cut by 3 bases and J by 0 bases, with 6 bases left in between. The CDR3 here is CASSFSNSGANVLTF. The CDR3 DNA follows: TGTGCCAGCAGCTTCAGTAACTCTGGGGCCAACGTCCTGACTTTC.

V is TRBV9 and J is TRBJ2-7; D assignment may be TRBD1 or TRBD2 (6 bases each). Germline V gene sequence: CDR1 SGDLS, CDR2 YYNGEE. The CDR3 has 15 amino acids. Trimming stripped 3 bases from V and 8 bases from J, with 21 bases between. The CDR3 reads CASSGGGQGIPQQYF. The CDR3 DNA is TGTGCCAGCAGCGGTGGGGGGCAGGGGATTCCACAGCAGTACTTC.

This rearrangement joins TRBV5-1 to TRBJ2-2; 7 nucleotides align to TRBD1. Per the germline V gene, CDR1 is SGHRS and CDR2 is YFSETQ. V was pared by 7 bases and J by 0 bases, with 3 bases of the junction left unmatched. This CDR3 is 14 amino acids long. CDR3 in DNA: TGCGCCAGCCAAGGGACAGCGAACACCGGGGAGCTGTTTTTT. As protein: CASQGTANTGELFF.

This clone has only a few counts. V and J are TRBV7-2 and TRBJ2-7; 11 bases fit TRBD2. This CDR3 is built from 15 residues. V was clipped by 5 bases and J by 2 bases; unmatched bases: 5. The germline CDR1 and CDR2 sequences are SGHTA and FQGNSA. CDR3 nucleotide sequence: TGTGCCAGCAGCCGGCAGACTAGCGGGGCCTACGAGCAGTACTTC. It translates to CASSRQTSGAYEQYF.

This clone was recorded only once. This chain joins TRBV5-1 and TRBJ2-1; 12 bases fit TRBD2. V shed 7 bases and J 0 bases; nucleotides not matched to a gene: 8. This CDR3 spans 17 amino acids. Germline-derived CDR1 and CDR2 are SGHRS and YFSETQ. The CDR3 region is CASRSSGGAASYNEQFF. Written as DNA, the CDR3 is TGCGCCAGCCGATCTAGCGGGGGGGCTGCCTCCTACAATGAGCAGTTCTTC.